The table lists the clone carrying this T cell receptor beta chain with a count of one. The source of the sample is a study of cytomegalovirus exposure and HLA in healthy donors. On the study more broadly: Inside one of the first data releases sat around 85 million unique TCRs taken from HLA-typed donors.

PCR primers comprised 60 Vbeta and 13 Jbeta primers. The assay was immunoSEQ multiplex PCR, and TCRdb's table has in-frame clones only and misses some. The sample shows around 140,000 clones, almost 85% of them seen only once. Germline V lookup: CDR1 WNHNN, CDR2 SYGVQD (reference sequence). Unmatched junction bases numbered 6, after V lost 7 bases and J lost 0 bases. The CDR3 length is 14 residues. The J gene is TRBJ2-7, the V gene TRBV10-1, with TRBD1 matching 7 bases. The clonotype originates from a man between 18 and 29 years old in good health and CMV-seropositive. The specimen was PBMCs. CDR3 sequence reads: CASTGQAHSYEQYF. CDR3 coding DNA: TGCGCCAGCACCGGACAGGCACACTCCTACGAGCAGTACTTC.